Described below is a single T cell receptor beta chain sequence and its context. Trimming removed 4 bases at V and 8 bases at J, with 18 bases between. Germline CDR1 is SGHTS and CDR2 is YDEGEE. This CDR3 comprises 14 residues. As originally analysed: Scientists estimated how many nucleated cells there were by amplifying reference gene primers. Generated by immunoSEQ multiplex PCR, the TCRdb table keeps only in-frame clones and is missing some. V and J calls and clone size are given by that table; D and trimming were obtained from the DNA. The top ten clones hold 0.5% to 0.65% of a sample with 150,000 or so clones, about four fifths of them seen once. This sample was taken from a study of blood T cell repertoires in COVID-19. On the study more broadly: Acute and convalescent COVID-19 specimens originated in the United States, Italy and Spain.

This TCR was sampled from a man aged 55-75 years with acute or convalescent COVID-19. Sequenced sample: peripheral blood. The genes are TRBV5-8 and TRBJ1-2, with D maybe TRBD1 (5 bases). CDR3: CASSRGEYGYGYTF. In DNA form, the CDR3 reads TGTGCCAGCAGCCGGGGGGAATATGGATACGGCTACACCTTC.